The 6 T cell receptor beta chains presented below share a single source sample, sequenced in a study of blood T cell repertoires in COVID-19. TCRdb's copy holds only in-frame clones and misses some; the assay was immunoSEQ multiplex PCR. This sample has about 200,000 clones, with 85% to 90% found just once. The sequenced material came from peripheral blood. The receptors here all came from a man between 60 and 75 years old with acute or convalescent COVID-19.

This chain joins TRBV6-6 and TRBJ2-7; 10 nucleotides line up with TRBD1. V gave up 2 bases and J gave up 2 bases; unmatched junction bases: 3. Germline CDR1 is MNHNY and CDR2 is SVGAGI (reference sequence). The CDR3 loop spans 15 amino acids. The CDR3 DNA is TGTGCCAGCAGTTACAGACAGGGGGCGGCCTACGAGCAGTACTTC. Residues: CASSYRQGAAYEQYF.

V and J are TRBV2 and TRBJ2-7, with D maybe TRBD1 (6 bases). The germline V gene has CDR1 SNHLY and CDR2 FYNNEI. CDR3 size: 15 residues. V lost 5 bases to trimming and J lost 2 bases, with 16 bases between them. Written as DNA, the CDR3 is TGTGCCAGCAGTCGCTTAGGACAGCCGCCCTACGAGCAGTACTTC. It translates to CASSRLGQPPYEQYF.

In this sample, this clone turned up once. J is TRBJ2-1 and V is TRBV19; D possibly corresponds to TRBD2 (6 bases). The CDR3 runs to 14 residues. Trimming took 5 bases from V and 10 from J, leaving 18 bases between them. The V gene's germline CDR1 is LNHDA and CDR2 SQIVND (reference sequence). CDR3 residues: CASSPRDSSQEQFF. The CDR3 nucleotides are TGTGCCAGTAGTCCTCGGGACTCATCTCAAGAGCAGTTCTTC.

The chain recombines TRBV6-1 with TRBJ2-4; 8 nucleotides line up with TRBD1. J gave up 11 bases and V 4 bases, and 16 bases lay outside the gene matches. There are 16 residues in the CDR3. Germline V gives CDR1 MNHNS, CDR2 SASEGT. The CDR3 coding sequence is TGTGCCAGCAGTGGACCGGGACAGGCTATTGGTATGTTTCAGTACTTC. Protein product: CASSGPGQAIGMFQYF.

CDR3 sequence reads: CSVTSAEAFF. As DNA, the CDR3 is TGCAGCGTTACTAGCGCTGAAGCTTTCTTT. J is TRBJ1-1 and V is TRBV29-1; D unresolved. Trimming pared 5 bases from V and 6 bases from J, leaving 7 bases between. This CDR3 contains 10 residues. The germline gives CDR1 SQVTM, CDR2 ANQGSEA.

The chain links TRBV11-2 to TRBJ2-7; TRBD1 might be the D (5 bases). Germline CDR1 and CDR2: SGHAT and FQNNGV. The CDR3 is 14 residues long. V dropped 5 bases and J dropped 7 bases, with 18 bases sitting between them. In DNA form, the CDR3 reads TGTGCCAGCAGCCCCACAGGCCGGTTTTGGGAGCAGTACTTC. Protein product: CASSPTGRFWEQYF.